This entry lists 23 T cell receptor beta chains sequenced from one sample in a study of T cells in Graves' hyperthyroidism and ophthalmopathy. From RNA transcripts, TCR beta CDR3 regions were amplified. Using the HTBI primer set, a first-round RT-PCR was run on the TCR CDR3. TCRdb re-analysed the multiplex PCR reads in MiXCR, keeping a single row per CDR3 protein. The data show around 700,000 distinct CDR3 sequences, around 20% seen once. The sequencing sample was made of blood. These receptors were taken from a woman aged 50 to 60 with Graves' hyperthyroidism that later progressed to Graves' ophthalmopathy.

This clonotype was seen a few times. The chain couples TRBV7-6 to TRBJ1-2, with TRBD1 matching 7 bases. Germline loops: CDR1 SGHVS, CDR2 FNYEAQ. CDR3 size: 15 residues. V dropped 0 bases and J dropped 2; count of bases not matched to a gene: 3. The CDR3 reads CASSLAGTVNYGYTF. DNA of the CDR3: TGTGCCAGCAGCTTAGCCGGGACAGTAAACTATGGCTACACCTTC.

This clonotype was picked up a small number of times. CDR3 sequence reads: CSVDSTGPFGANVLTF. As DNA, the CDR3 is TGCAGCGTTGATAGTACAGGGCCGTTTGGGGCCAACGTCCTGACTTTC. The rearrangement links TRBV29-1 to TRBJ2-6; the D gene is possibly TRBD1 (6 bases). This CDR3 contains 16 residues. With 3 bases removed from V and 3 bases from J, the gap between germline ends came to 15 bases. In germline, CDR1 is SQVTM, CDR2 ANQGSEA.

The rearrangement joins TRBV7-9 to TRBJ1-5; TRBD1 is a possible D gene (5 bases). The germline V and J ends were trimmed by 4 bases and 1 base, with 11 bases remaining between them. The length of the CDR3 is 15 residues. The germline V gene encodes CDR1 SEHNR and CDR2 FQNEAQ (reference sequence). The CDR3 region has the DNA TGTGCCAGCAGCTGGGGGATCTCGAGCAATCAGCCCCAGCATTTT. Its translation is CASSWGISSNQPQHF.

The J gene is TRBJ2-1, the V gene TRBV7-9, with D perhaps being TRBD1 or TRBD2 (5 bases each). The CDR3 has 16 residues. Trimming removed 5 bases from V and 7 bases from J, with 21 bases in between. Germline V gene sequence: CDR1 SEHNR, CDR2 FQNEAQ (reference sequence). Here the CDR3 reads CASSPARGASWNEQFF. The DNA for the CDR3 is TGTGCCAGCAGCCCAGCCCGAGGGGCTAGTTGGAATGAGCAGTTCTTC.

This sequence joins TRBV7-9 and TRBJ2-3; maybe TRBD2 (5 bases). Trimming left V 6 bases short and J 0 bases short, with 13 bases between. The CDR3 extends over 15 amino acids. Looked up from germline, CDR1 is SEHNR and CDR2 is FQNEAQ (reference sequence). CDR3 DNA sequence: TGTGCCAGCAGGCCCCGACGAGGGAGCACAGATACGCAGTATTTT. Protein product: CASRPRRGSTDTQYF.

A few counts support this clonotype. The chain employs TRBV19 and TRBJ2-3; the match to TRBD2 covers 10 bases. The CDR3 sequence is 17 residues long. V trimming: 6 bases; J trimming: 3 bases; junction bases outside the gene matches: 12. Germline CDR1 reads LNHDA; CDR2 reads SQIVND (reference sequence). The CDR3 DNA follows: TGTGCCAGTAGCAGACTAGCGGGCCCGCCAGGGACAGATACGCAGTATTTT. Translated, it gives CASSRLAGPPGTDTQYF.

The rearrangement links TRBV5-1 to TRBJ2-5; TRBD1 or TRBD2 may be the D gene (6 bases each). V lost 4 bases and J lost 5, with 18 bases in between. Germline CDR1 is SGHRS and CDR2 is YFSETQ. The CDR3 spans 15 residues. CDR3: CASSPWAGEEETQYF. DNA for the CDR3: TGCGCCAGCAGCCCGTGGGCAGGGGAGGAGGAGACCCAGTACTTC. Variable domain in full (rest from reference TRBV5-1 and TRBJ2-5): KAGVTQTPRYLIKTRGQQVTLSCSPISGHRSVSWYQQTPGQGLQFLFEYFSETQRNKGNFPGRFSGRQFSNSRSEMNVSTLELGDSALYLCASSPWAGEEETQYFGPGTRLLVL.

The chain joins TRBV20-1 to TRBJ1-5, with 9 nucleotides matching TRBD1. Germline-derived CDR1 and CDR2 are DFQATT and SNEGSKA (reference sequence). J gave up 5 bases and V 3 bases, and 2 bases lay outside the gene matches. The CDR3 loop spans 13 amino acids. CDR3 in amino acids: CSASRQGDQPQHF. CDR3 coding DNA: TGCAGTGCTAGCCGACAGGGGGATCAGCCCCAGCATTTT.

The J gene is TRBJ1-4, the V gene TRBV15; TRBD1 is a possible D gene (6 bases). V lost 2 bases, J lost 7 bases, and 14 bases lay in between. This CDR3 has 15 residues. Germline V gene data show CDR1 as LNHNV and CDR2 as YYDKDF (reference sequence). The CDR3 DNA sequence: TGTGCCACCAGCAGAAGGACAGATCTCGGTGAAAAACTGTTTTTT. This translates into CATSRRTDLGEKLFF.

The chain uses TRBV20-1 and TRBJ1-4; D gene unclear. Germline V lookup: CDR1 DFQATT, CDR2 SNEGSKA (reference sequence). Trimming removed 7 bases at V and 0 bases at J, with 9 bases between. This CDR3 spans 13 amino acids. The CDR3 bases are TGCAGTGGGGCAATTGCAACTAATGAAAAACTGTTTTTT. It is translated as CSGAIATNEKLFF.

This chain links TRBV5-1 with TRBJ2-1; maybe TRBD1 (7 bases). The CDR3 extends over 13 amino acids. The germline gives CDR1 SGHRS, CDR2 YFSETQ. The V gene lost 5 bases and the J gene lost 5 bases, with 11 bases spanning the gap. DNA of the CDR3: TGCGCCAGCAGGGAGGGGACAGACAATGAGCAGTTCTTC. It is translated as CASREGTDNEQFF.

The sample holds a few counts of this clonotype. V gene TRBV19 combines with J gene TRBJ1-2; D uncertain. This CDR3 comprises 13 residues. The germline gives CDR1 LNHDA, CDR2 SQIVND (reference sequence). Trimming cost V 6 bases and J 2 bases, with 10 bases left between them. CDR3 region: CASRRVGNYGYTF. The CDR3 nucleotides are TGTGCCAGTAGAAGGGTCGGAAACTATGGCTACACCTTC.

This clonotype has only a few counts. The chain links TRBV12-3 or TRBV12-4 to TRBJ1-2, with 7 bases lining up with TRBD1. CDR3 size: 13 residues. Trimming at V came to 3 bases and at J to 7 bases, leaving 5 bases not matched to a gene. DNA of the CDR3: TGTGCCAGCAGTTTTGATGAGGGGGCTGGCTACACCTTC. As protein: CASSFDEGAGYTF.

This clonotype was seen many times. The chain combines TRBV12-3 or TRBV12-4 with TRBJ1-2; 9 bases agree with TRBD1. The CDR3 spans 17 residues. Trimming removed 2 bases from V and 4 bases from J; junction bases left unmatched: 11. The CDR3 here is CASSLKVSGTGTYGYTF. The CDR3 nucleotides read TGTGCCAGCAGTTTAAAAGTGTCCGGGACAGGGACCTATGGCTACACCTTC.

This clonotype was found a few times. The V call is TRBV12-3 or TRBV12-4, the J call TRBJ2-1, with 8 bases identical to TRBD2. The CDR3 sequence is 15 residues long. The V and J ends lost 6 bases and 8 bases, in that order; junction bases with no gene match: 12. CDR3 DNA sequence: TGTGCCAGCAGGGCGACTCGGGGGGGGCTTGATGAGCAGTTCTTC. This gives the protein CASRATRGGLDEQFF.

Here the CDR3 DNA reads TGCAGCGTTGGAGCTAGCAATCAGCCCCAGCATTTT. Residues: CSVGASNQPQHF. The chain carries TRBV29-1 and TRBJ1-5, with unresolved D. V was clipped by 4 bases and J by 0 bases, with 4 bases between them. This CDR3 has 12 residues. Germline V lookup: CDR1 SQVTM, CDR2 ANQGSEA.

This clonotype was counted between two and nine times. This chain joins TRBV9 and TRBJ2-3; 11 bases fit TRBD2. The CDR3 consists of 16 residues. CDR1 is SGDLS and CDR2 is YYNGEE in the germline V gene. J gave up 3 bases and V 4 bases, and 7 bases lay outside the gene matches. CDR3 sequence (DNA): TGTGCCAGCAGCACACGACTAGCGGGGTTGACAGATACGCAGTATTTT. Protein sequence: CASSTRLAGLTDTQYF.

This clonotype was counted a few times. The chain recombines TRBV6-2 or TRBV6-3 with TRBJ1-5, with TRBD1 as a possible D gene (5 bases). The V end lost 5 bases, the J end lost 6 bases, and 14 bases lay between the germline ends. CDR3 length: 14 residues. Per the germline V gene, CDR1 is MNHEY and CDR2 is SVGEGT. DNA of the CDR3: TGTGCCAGCAGTCCAGGTGGGGGAAGTCAGCCCCAGCATTTT. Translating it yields CASSPGGGSQPQHF.

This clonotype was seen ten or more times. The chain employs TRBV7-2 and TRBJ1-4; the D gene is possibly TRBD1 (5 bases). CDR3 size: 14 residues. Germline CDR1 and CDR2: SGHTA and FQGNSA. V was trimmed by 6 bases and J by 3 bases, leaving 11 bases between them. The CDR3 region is CASRTGRANEKLFF. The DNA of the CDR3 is TGTGCCAGCAGGACCGGCAGGGCTAATGAAAAACTGTTTTTT.

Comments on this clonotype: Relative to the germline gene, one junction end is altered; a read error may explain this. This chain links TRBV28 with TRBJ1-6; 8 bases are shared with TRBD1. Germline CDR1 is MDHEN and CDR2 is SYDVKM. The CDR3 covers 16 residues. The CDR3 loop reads CASSPDRGSFNSPLHF. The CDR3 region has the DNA TGTGCCAGCAGTCCTGACAGGGGCTCCTTTAATTCACCCCTCCACTTT.

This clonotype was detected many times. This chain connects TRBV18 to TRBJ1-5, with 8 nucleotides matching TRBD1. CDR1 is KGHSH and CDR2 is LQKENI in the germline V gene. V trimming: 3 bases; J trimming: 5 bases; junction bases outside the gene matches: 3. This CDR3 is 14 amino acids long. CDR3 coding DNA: TGTGCCAGCTCACCGTCGGGACAGGATCAGCCCCAGCATTTT. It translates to CASSPSGQDQPQHF.

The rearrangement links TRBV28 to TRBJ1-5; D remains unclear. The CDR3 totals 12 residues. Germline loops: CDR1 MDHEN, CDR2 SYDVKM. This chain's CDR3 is CPPSVTNQPQHF. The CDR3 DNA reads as TGTCCCCCCTCAGTAACCAATCAGCCCCAGCATTTT.

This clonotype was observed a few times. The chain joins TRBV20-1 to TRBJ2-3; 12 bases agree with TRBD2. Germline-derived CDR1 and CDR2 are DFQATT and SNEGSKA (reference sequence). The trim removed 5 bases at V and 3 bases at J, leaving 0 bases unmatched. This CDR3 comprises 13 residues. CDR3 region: CSAGTSGTDTQYF. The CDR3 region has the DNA TGCAGTGCTGGGACTAGCGGGACAGATACGCAGTATTTT.